These 5 T cell receptor beta chains originate from one sample sequenced in a study of memory CD4+ T cells and cytomegalovirus serostatus. Single viable CD3+CD4+CD8-CD45RO+ cells were sorted as the memory CD4+ T cells. Profiled with immunoSEQ multiplex PCR; TCRdb holds only in-frame clones, not every one. The data show some 73,000 clones, under 80% seen once. The sequencing input was memory CD4+ T cells from blood. These receptors all stem from an adult in good health and CMV-seropositive.

This sequence joins TRBV2 and TRBJ2-1; D is possibly TRBD1 or TRBD2 (5 bases each). Per germline, CDR1 SNHLY and CDR2 FYNNEI. Trimming took off 11 bases at V and 2 bases at J, with 16 bases between the two ends. The CDR3 has 14 residues. The CDR3 DNA sequence: TGTGCCTCCCGGGAAAGGGGTGCCTACAATGAGCAGTTCTTC. As protein: CASRERGAYNEQFF.

The CDR3 here is CASSAAETRIGREKYEQYV. DNA for the CDR3: TGTGCCAGTTCCGCTGCTGAAACAAGGATAGGACGGGAGAAGTACGAGCAGTACGTC. This chain links TRBV7-9 with TRBJ2-7; D perhaps matches TRBD2 (6 bases). This CDR3 region has 19 residues. V lost 9 bases, J lost 4 bases, and 34 bases lay in between. Germline CDR1 reads SEHNR; CDR2 reads FQNEAQ (reference sequence).

This chain links TRBV5-6 with TRBJ2-7; 8 bases map to TRBD1. Germline V gene data show CDR1 as SGHDT and CDR2 as YYEEEE. J was trimmed by 2 bases and V by 7 bases; bases with no gene match: 11. The CDR3 has 15 amino acids. CDR3 sequence reads: CASFLYRGNTYEQYF. The CDR3 bases are TGTGCCAGCTTCCTGTACAGGGGGAATACCTACGAGCAGTACTTC.

The chain joins TRBV11-2 to TRBJ1-1; 7 bases align to TRBD1. The CDR3 consists of 13 residues. Trimming cost V 2 bases and J 3 bases; bases outside gene matches: 0. Germline V gene lookup returns CDR1 SGHAT and CDR2 FQNNGV. The DNA for the CDR3 is TGTGCCAGCAGCTTAACAGGGGACACTGAAGCTTTCTTT. Residues: CASSLTGDTEAFF.

The chain is built from TRBV11-2 and TRBJ1-5; D is unresolved. The CDR3 sequence is 15 residues long. V was trimmed by 6 bases and J by 1 base, leaving 13 bases between them. CDR1 is SGHAT, CDR2 FQNNGV, per germline. CDR3 nucleotides: TGTGCCAGCAGTTCCGGTGGGCGGAGCAATCAGCCCCAGCATTTT. Translated: CASSSGGRSNQPQHF.